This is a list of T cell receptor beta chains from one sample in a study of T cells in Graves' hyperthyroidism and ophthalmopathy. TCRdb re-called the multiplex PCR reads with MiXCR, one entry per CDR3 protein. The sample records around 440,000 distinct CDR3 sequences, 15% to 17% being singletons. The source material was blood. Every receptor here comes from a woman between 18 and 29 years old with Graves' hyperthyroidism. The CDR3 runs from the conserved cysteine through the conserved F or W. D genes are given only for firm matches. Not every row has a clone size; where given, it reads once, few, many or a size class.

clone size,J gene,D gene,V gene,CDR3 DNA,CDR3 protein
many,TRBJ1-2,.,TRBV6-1,TGTGCCAGCAGTGTAGATTGGCGGAGCTATGGCTACACCTTC,CASSVDWRSYGYTF
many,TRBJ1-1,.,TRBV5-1,TGCGCCAGCAGCTTGGAGTCGTCCACTGAAGCTTTCTTT,CASSLESSTEAFF
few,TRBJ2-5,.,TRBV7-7,TGTGCTAGCAGCCCCGGCGCAGAGACCCAGTACTTC,CASSPGAETQYF
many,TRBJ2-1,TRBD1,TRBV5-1,TGCGCCAGCAGCTTGGCCCCGGGTCCCCAGGGGGCCAATGAGCAGTTCTTC,CASSLAPGPQGANEQFF
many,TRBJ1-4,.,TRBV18,TGTGCCAGCTCACCACTAACAGGTGATGAAAAACTGTTTTTT,CASSPLTGDEKLFF
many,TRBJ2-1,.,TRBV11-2,TGTGCCAGCAGGTTAGCCTTTCGAACCCCCAATGAGCAGTTCTTC,CASRLAFRTPNEQFF
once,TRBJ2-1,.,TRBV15,TGTGCCACCAAGCCCCGGGACACGTACAATGAGCAGTTCTTC,CATKPRDTYNEQFF
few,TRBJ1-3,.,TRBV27,TGTGCCAGCAGTAAATACAGCTCTGGAAACACCATATATTTT,CASSKYSSGNTIYF
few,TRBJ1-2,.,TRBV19,TGTGCCAGTAGTATAACAGGGCCTCATGGCTACACCTTC,CASSITGPHGYTF
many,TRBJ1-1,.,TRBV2,TGTGCCAGCAGCTCAGGGACAACCACTGAAGCTTTCTTT,CASSSGTTTEAFF
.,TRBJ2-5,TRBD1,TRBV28,TGTGCCAGCACCAACTTAGCAGGGGGCGGGGAGACCCAGTACTTC,CASTNLAGGGETQYF
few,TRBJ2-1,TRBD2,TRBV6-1,TGTGCCAGCAGTGAGGGGGTAGCGGGAGGGCCGGGCAATGAGCAGTTCTTC,CASSEGVAGGPGNEQFF
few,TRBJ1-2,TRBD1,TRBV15,TGTGCCACCAGCCGGGACAGCTATGGCTACACCTTC,CATSRDSYGYTF
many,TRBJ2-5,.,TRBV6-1,TGTGCCAGCAGCAGCTGGACCCAGTACTTC,CASSSWTQYF
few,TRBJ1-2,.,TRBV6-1,TGTGCCAGCAGTCCTATGGGTGGGGGCCTAAACTATGGCTACACCTTC,CASSPMGGGLNYGYTF
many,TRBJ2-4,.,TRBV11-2,TGTGCCAGCAGCTTAGTTCCTGAAAACATTCAGTACTTC,CASSLVPENIQYF
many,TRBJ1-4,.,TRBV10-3,TGTGCCATCAGTGATTCCGTAAATGAAAAACTGTTTTTT,CAISDSVNEKLFF
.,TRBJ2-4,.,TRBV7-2,TGTGCCAGCAGCTCCTCGGGGACCGTAGCCAAAAACATTCAGTACTTC,CASSSSGTVAKNIQYF
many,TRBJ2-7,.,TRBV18,TGTGCCAGCTCACCGCGGGACAGATCCTACGAGCAGTACTTC,CASSPRDRSYEQYF
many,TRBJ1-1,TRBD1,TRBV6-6,TGTGCCAGCAGTTACAGGACAGGGAACACTGAAGCTTTCTTT,CASSYRTGNTEAFF
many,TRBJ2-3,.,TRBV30,TGTGCCTGGAGGGGCAGGGGTCCAGATACGCAGTATTTT,CAWRGRGPDTQYF
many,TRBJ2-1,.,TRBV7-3,TGTGCCAGCAGCTCCCCGGACTATTACAATGAGCAGTTCTTC,CASSSPDYYNEQFF
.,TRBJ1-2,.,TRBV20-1,TGCAGTGCTAGATTGACAGACACTAACTATGGCTACACCTTC,CSARLTDTNYGYTF
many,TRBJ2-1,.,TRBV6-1,TGTGCCAGCAGTGAAGTAACGGGAGAGGGGGGGGGTGAGCAGTTCTTC,CASSEVTGEGGGEQFF
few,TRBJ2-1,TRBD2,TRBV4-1,TGCGCCAGCAGCCCCCGGGGCGGGGGGGCCGGCAATGAGCAGTTCTTC,CASSPRGGGAGNEQFF
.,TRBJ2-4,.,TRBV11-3,TGTGCCAGCAGCCGCGGTCAAAACATTCAGTACTTC,CASSRGQNIQYF
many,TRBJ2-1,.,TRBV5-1,TGCGCCAGCAGCTTCCAGGGCTACAATGAGCAGTTCTTC,CASSFQGYNEQFF
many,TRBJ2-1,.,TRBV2,TGTGCCAGCAGCCTCCCACTGGGCGTTGAGCAGTTCTTC,CASSLPLGVEQFF
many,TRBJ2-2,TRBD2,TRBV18,TGTGCCAGCTCACCATGGGGACTAGCGGCCGGGGAGCTGTTTTTT,CASSPWGLAAGELFF
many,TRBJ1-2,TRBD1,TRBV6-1,TGTGCCAGCAGTGATCGGACAGGGGTCCGAGTCTATGGCTACACCTTC,CASSDRTGVRVYGYTF
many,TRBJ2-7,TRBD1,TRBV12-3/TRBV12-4,TGTGCCAGCAGTCTAAGGACAGGCCGACGGTACGAGCAGTACTTC,CASSLRTGRRYEQYF
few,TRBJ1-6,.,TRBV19,TGTGCCAGTCGGACAGCGGGGTATAATTCACCCCTCCACTTT,CASRTAGYNSPLHF
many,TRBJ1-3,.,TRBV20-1,TGCAGTGCAGCCGACAGAATCTCTGGAAACACCATATATTTT,CSAADRISGNTIYF
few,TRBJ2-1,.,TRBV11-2,TGTGCCAGCAGCTTCCGGGGAGCTGAGCAGTTCTTC,CASSFRGAEQFF
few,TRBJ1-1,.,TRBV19,TGTGCCAGTAGATGGGGCACTGAAGCTTTCTTT,CASRWGTEAFF
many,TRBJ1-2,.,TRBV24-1,TGTGCCACCAGTCCCGGGGGATCAGTTAATGGCTACACCTTC,CATSPGGSVNGYTF
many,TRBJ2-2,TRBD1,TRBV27,TGTGCCAGCAGTACCACGACAGGGACGGAGCTGTTTTTT,CASSTTTGTELFF
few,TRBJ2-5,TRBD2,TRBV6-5,TGTGCCAGCAGTTACAGCGGGAGCGGAGAGACCCAGTACTTC,CASSYSGSGETQYF
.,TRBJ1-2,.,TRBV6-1,TGTGCCAGCAGCCCTAAGGGATTTGATGGCTACACCTTC,CASSPKGFDGYTF
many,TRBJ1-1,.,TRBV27,TGTGCCAGCAGTTTAGGGACCACTCCCGGCACTGAAGCTTTCTTT,CASSLGTTPGTEAFF
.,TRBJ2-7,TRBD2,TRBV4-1,TGCGCCAGCAGCCAAGCAGGGAGGGGCTACGAGCAGTACTTC,CASSQAGRGYEQYF
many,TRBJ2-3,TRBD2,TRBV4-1,TGCGCCAGCAGCGAGGGACTAGCGGGACCCACAGATACGCAGTATTTT,CASSEGLAGPTDTQYF
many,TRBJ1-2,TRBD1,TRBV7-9,TGTGCCAGCAGCTCAAACAGGGGAGCCTCTAACTATGGCTACACCTTC,CASSSNRGASNYGYTF
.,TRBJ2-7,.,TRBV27,TGTGCCAGCAGCTTAAAGGCGGACCTCAGCTCCTACGAGCAGTACTTC,CASSLKADLSSYEQYF
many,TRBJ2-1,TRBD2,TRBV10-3,TGTGCCATCAGTGTGGGACTAGCGGGAGTTCTTGAGCAGTTCTTC,CAISVGLAGVLEQFF
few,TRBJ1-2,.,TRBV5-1,TGCGCCAGCAGCTTGGATTCAGGGGAAGCTAACTATGGCTACACCTTC,CASSLDSGEANYGYTF